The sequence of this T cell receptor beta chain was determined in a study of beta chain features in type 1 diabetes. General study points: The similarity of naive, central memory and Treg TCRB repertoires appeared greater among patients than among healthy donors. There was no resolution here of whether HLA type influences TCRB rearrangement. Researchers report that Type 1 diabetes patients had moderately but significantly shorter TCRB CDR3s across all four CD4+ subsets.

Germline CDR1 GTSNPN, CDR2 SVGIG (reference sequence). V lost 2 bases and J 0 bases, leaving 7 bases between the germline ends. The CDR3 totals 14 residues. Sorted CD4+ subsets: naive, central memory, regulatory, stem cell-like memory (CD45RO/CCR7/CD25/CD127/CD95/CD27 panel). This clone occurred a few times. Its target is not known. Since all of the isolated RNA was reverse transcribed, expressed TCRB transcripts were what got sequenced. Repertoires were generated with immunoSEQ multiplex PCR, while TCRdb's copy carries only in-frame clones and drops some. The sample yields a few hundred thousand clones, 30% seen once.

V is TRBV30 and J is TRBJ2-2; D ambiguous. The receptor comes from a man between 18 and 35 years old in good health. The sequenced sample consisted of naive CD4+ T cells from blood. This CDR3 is CAWSRLTNTGELFF. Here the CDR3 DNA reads TGTGCCTGGAGTCGTCTTACGAACACCGGGGAGCTGTTTTTT.